This T cell receptor beta chain was observed in a study of neurological immune-mediated disorders (dated by TCRdb to about 2019). For the study in its entirety: Peripheral blood TCR-beta repertoires from HTLV-I-associated myelopathy (HAM/TSP) patients, multiple sclerosis patients and healthy controls were compared by UMI-based sequencing. The approximately 100 TCR-beta libraries included longitudinal samples, technical triplicates and paired sorted CD4+ and CD8+ T-cell subsets alongside PBMC samples. The cohort comprised approximately 67 subjects: approximately 15 HAM/TSP patients, around 34 multiple sclerosis patients and 20 or so healthy controls.

General conclusions and limits of the study: No identical CDR3 amino acid sequences were found to be shared among expanded clones across subjects, suggesting that TCR-beta repertoires were private in all groups. TCR clonal expansion was greatest in HAM/TSP patients and smallest in MS patients, who ranked below even healthy controls.

Healthy controls were blood bank volunteers in Maryland, USA. Unsorted PBMC libraries were generated from 2 million PBMCs stored in RNAlater at -80 °C until RNA extraction. PBMCs were separated from peripheral blood using Ficoll-Hypaque density gradient centrifugation and then cryopreserved in liquid nitrogen. This clonotype was observed at least ten times. The antigen it binds to is not known. Base qualities are not provided; no much larger clone lies one nucleotide away. Relative to germline, V is 4 bases shorter and J is 5 bases shorter, with 17 bases between their ends. There are 16 amino acids in the CDR3, from cysteine to phenylalanine inclusive. Only the CDR3 region is kept as DNA, spanning 48 bases read in frame from base 1. The germline V gene encodes CDR1 MNHEY and CDR2 SVGAGI. cDNA synthesis used template-switch 5'RACE with a primer carrying a 10-nucleotide random unique molecular identifier tagging each TCR transcript. Every sequencing run covered 15-18 subjects and yielded more than 160 million TCR-beta sequences. The RNeasy kit was used for extraction of total RNA. The KAPA Real-time Library Amplification kit was used to amplify TCR-beta VDJ regions with primers for the TCR constant region and the 5'RACE anchor. A first PCR added sample indexes and Illumina adaptors, and a second PCR then raised library yield. The roughly 650 bp TCR product was size-selected on a 2% E-gel SizeSelection system after Ampure bead purification. Before pooling, library quality was checked on a Bioanalyzer, concentration was measured with Qubit, and libraries were quantified with the Kapa Library Quantification kit. An Illumina HiSeq 2500 was used to sequence the libraries paired-end at 2 x 150 bp. To increase sequence diversity, roughly 24-31% phiX was spiked into each library pool. Per the original workflow: The quality-filtered reads were processed with the UMI-based MiGEC pipeline, whose error correction step removed more than 75% of the raw TCR sequences. VDJ genes were aligned to IMGT germline references, and clonotypes were defined by unique CDR3 amino acid sequence plus V-J genes. Clonal expansion, Shannon diversity, and CDR3 relatedness (CalcPairwiseDistances, ClusterSamples) were evaluated with VDJtools, and phylogenetic trees were built with CLCbio workbench. A clone was classed as expanded if it had 8 or more unique UMIs, a cutoff based on coefficient-of-variation modelling across technical triplicates. TCRdb cleaned the public reads at Q25 with fastp, built clones with MiXCR and kept in-frame beta chains. Identical CDR3 proteins give one entry, which carries the most common genes and DNA. The V and J calls and clone size are TCRdb's, not the authors'. The sample records just under 45,000 distinct CDR3 sequences, roughly 13% of which are singletons. The ten top clones hold roughly 1.2% of the sample.

The sequenced sample was PBMCs. This clonotype was sampled from a female donor in good health. Recombination joined TRBV6-5 with TRBJ1-4; the D gene assignment is ambiguous. The nucleotide sequence is given as TGTGCCAGCAGTTTGAGCGATTACAGCCCGAATGAAAAACTGTTTTTT. The translation is CASSLSDYSPNEKLFF.